Listed below are T cell receptor beta chains from one sample, sequenced in a study of T cell responses to AZD1222 COVID-19 vaccine. TCRdb's table, derived via immunoSEQ multiplex PCR, lists solely in-frame clones and lacks some. The sample holds 150,000 or so clones; around 90% are singletons and the top ten take 3% to 4%. The material sequenced was peripheral blood, taken 28 days after the second AZD1222 dose. Receptors were obtained from an adult who received the AZD1222 COVID-19 vaccine. Each CDR3 is given with its conserved first and last residue. The D gene is left open where the match is weak. Clone size appears in some rows only: once, few, many, or a class for an expanded clone.

>.|TRBD1|TRBJ1-5|TRBV7-8
TGTGCCAGCAGCTTAGGGACAGGGGCGAGCAATCAGCCCCAGCATTTT
CASSLGTGASNQPQHF
>.|.|TRBJ2-5|TRBV11-3
TGTGCCAGCAGCTCATCCGGACAGCCAGCCCGAGAGACCCAGTACTTC
CASSSSGQPARETQYF
>few|TRBD1|TRBJ1-3|TRBV29-1
TGCAGCGTGACAGGGTTAGGAAACACCATATATTTT
CSVTGLGNTIYF
>.|TRBD1|TRBJ2-7|TRBV27
TGTGCCAGCAGTGGCCGGGACAGGGGACCCTACGAGCAGTACTTC
CASSGRDRGPYEQYF
>.|TRBD1|TRBJ1-1|TRBV30
TGTGCCTGGAGTCGACCCGGACAGGTCGGTCAAATGAACACTGAAGCTTTCTTT
CAWSRPGQVGQMNTEAFF
>.|TRBD1|TRBJ2-2|TRBV11-3
TGTGCCAGCAGCCCGAGGACAGGGAGGAGCACCGGGGAGCTGTTTTTT
CASSPRTGRSTGELFF
>.|TRBD2|TRBJ2-3|TRBV15
TGTGCCACCAGGAAAGAAAGCGGGGGCACAGATACGCAGTATTTT
CATRKESGGTDTQYF
>.|.|TRBJ2-1|TRBV6-4
TGTGCCAGCAGTGAGGGCGAGTACAATGAGCAGTTCTTC
CASSEGEYNEQFF
>.|TRBD1|TRBJ2-3|TRBV18
TGTGCCAGCTCACTCCCGACAGGGGGCACAGATACGCAGTATTTT
CASSLPTGGTDTQYF
>once|.|TRBJ1-4|TRBV18
TGTGCCAGCTCACCGAGCAGAGTCTCTAATGAAAAACTGTTTTTT
CASSPSRVSNEKLFF
>.|.|TRBJ1-2|TRBV30
TGTGCCTGGAGTGTGGGGGGGATCTTGGGCTACACCTTC
CAWSVGGILGYTF
>.|TRBD1|TRBJ1-4|TRBV6-5
TGTGCCAGCGGACAGGTCGAAAAACTGTTTTTT
CASGQVEKLFF
>.|TRBD2|TRBJ2-2|TRBV19
TGTGCCAGTAGTGTCCCGGGACTAGCGGGGGGGAACGCCGGGGAGCTGTTTTTT
CASSVPGLAGGNAGELFF
>.|TRBD2|TRBJ2-1|TRBV5-6
TGTGCCAGCAGCGCCGCGGGACTAGCGGAATACAATGAGCAGTTCTTC
CASSAAGLAEYNEQFF